The rows below give T cell receptor beta chains drawn from one sample of a study of T-cell reconstitution after alpha-beta-depleted transplantation in children. TCRdb itself ran the PCR reads through MiXCR, one entry per CDR3 protein. The data show 300,000 to 400,000 distinct CDR3 sequences, about a sixth seen once. Sample: PBMCs, mostly from graft donor cells, taken 360 days after TCRalphabeta/CD19-depleted stem cell transplant. The receptors derive from a male patient aged 2 to 10 who had a stem cell transplant for acute lymphoblastic leukemia, so the T cells may come from the graft donor. Both conserved end residues are part of each CDR3. The D gene is left open where the match is weak. The size field is filled for only some rows; it gives once, few, many or a size class.

TRBV20-1	TRBJ2-1	TRBD2	many	CSARTSGMSSYNEQFF	TGCAGTGCTCGCACTAGCGGGATGAGCTCCTACAATGAGCAGTTCTTC
TRBV5-8	TRBJ2-5	TRBD1	many	CASRDRAQETQYF	TGTGCCAGCAGGGACAGGGCCCAAGAGACCCAGTACTTC
TRBV12-3/TRBV12-4	TRBJ1-5	.	many	CASSLEVSQGANQPQHF	TGTGCCAGCAGTTTAGAAGTGAGTCAGGGTGCCAATCAGCCCCAGCATTTT
TRBV7-9	TRBJ2-4	.	.	CASSPQTGLAKNIQYF	TGTGCCAGCAGCCCACAAACAGGGTTAGCCAAAAACATTCAGTACTTC
TRBV5-1	TRBJ1-4	.	.	CASSLDQMREKLFF	TGCGCCAGCAGCTTGGACCAGATGCGTGAAAAACTGTTTTTT
TRBV15	TRBJ2-7	.	.	CATSSLGLGYEQYF	TGTGCCACCAGCAGCTTAGGGTTGGGCTACGAGCAGTACTTC
TRBV28	TRBJ2-7	.	.	CASSSTQSYEQYF	TGTGCCAGCAGTTCCACACAGAGCTACGAGCAGTACTTC
TRBV7-9	TRBJ2-6	.	once	CASTQFISGANVLTF	TGTGCCAGCACCCAGTTTATCTCTGGGGCCAACGTCCTGACTTTC
TRBV28	TRBJ2-3	.	.	CASSWTEYTDTQYF	TGTGCCAGCAGTTGGACAGAATACACAGATACGCAGTATTTT
TRBV24-1	TRBJ2-5	.	.	CATSDGAGAKGETQYF	TGTGCCACCAGTGATGGGGCAGGGGCGAAAGGAGAGACCCAGTACTTC
TRBV29-1	TRBJ2-7	TRBD2	few	CSVTQEGSGRRTHAYEQYF	TGCAGCGTGACGCAAGAGGGGTCCGGGAGGCGGACGCACGCCTACGAGCAGTACTTC
TRBV28	TRBJ2-2	.	few	CASSWLGAGVELFF	TGTGCCAGCAGTTGGCTAGGTGCCGGAGTGGAGCTGTTTTTT
TRBV7-2	TRBJ2-5	.	few	CASSQTGRGAETQYF	TGTGCCAGCAGCCAGACCGGCCGGGGGGCGGAGACCCAGTACTTC
TRBV4-1	TRBJ2-4	.	few	CASSQVGENIQYF	TGCGCCAGCAGCCAAGTCGGAGAAAACATTCAGTACTTC
TRBV5-1	TRBJ2-3	.	few	CASSLGLDADTQYF	TGCGCCAGCAGTCTGGGACTTGACGCAGATACGCAGTATTTT
TRBV7-2	TRBJ2-2	TRBD1	few	CASSLVGTGGPGELFF	TGTGCCAGCAGCTTGGTCGGGACAGGGGGGCCCGGGGAGCTGTTTTTT
TRBV6-2/TRBV6-3	TRBJ2-1	TRBD2	.	CASSKRLAGYNEQFF	TGTGCCAGCAGTAAAAGACTAGCGGGTTACAATGAGCAGTTCTTC
TRBV7-9	TRBJ1-2	.	.	CASSPRVLYGYTF	TGTGCCAGCAGCCCTAGGGTGTTATATGGCTACACCTTC